The entry below gives a single T cell receptor (beta chain) sequence along with its context. This receptor's antigen is unknown. Base quality data are lacking; no much larger clone is found one base away. This sample is drawn from a study of T cell repertoires and leukemia-associated antigens (dated by TCRdb to the late 2010s). For context, the study as a whole: Each sample yielded about 5.1 to 7 million read pairs and about 3.3 to 5.0 million effective reads, about 16 million effective reads overall. Using in vitro peptide stimulation of healthy T cells, the study set out to figure out what antigen is recognized by a TCR Vbeta21 clone that had previously been found in CML patients. The study at large found these results: The antigen specificity and function of the expanded clones were not directly tested and needed further investigation. No significant differences among the four groups were observed in the numbers of Vbeta genes (around 60), Jbeta genes (14), VDJ rearrangements, or unique CDR3s.

Total RNA was extracted from the cultured T cells with TRIzol reagent. 5' rapid amplification of cDNA ends (5'RACE) was used to amplify TCRbeta libraries from RNA. Before sequencing, library concentration and integrity were assessed using Qubit, an Agilent instrument, and quantitative PCR. A commercial service provider sequenced the qualified libraries on Illumina HiSeq or MiSeq. As for the original processing: TCR sequences in each sample were identified using MiXCR version 1.8.2. To qualify, a clone needed a CDR3 longer than four amino acids, an in-frame nucleotide length, and no stop codon. An effective read was defined as a read containing the complete CDR3 structure. Validation of expanded clones was performed by RT-PCR with 24 Vbeta primers, GeneScan spectratyping, and Sanger sequencing. TCRdb trimmed the raw reads at Q25, called clones with MiXCR and kept productive beta chains. Identical CDR3 proteins give one entry, which carries the most common genes and DNA. TCRdb's processing, not the authors' own work, is the source of the V and J calls. Within this sample are some 12,000 distinct CDR3 sequences, with less than 45% of them counted one time only. The ten largest clones add up to roughly 29% of the sample.

From the cysteine through the phenylalanine, the CDR3 covers 12 amino acids. Just CDR3 DNA is preserved here, 36 bases in frame from base 1. The V end loses 5 bases and the J end loses 6 bases, and a stretch of 9 bases separates them. CD3+ T cells were first rested overnight at 2.5 million to 3 million cells/mL in RPMI 1640 without fetal bovine serum. Following the manufacturer's instructions, MACS immunomagnetic beads were used to pull CD3+ T cells out of the PBMCs. The sample taken for sequencing was CD3+ T cells sorted from blood and cultured. This TCR was recovered from a female donor in good health. The chain is made from TRBV12-3 or TRBV12-4 and TRBJ2-3; TRBD2 is a possible D gene, resting on 6 matching bases. The DNA sequence is given as TGTGCCAGCAGTGCTGGGGGGGATACGCAGTATTTT. It is translated as CASSAGGDTQYF.